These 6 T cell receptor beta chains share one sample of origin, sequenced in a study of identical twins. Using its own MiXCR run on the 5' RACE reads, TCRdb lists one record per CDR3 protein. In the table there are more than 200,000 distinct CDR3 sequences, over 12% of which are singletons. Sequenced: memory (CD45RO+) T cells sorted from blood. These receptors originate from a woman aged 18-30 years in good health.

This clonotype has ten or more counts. This chain's CDR3 is CASSLTGSQETQYF. In DNA form, the CDR3 reads TGCGCCAGCAGCTTGACAGGCAGCCAAGAGACCCAGTACTTC. This sequence joins TRBV5-1 and TRBJ2-5, with D perhaps TRBD1 (5 bases). The CDR3 has 14 residues. Germline loops: CDR1 SGHRS, CDR2 YFSETQ. The ends were cut back, 1 base at V and 1 base at J, with 8 bases in the middle.

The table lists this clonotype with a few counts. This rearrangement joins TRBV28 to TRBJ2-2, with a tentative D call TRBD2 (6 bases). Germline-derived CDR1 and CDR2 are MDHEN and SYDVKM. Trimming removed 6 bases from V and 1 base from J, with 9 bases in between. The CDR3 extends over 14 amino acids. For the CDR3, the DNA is TGTGCCAGCAGAATGGGAGGGAACACCGGGGAGCTGTTTTTT. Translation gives CASRMGGNTGELFF. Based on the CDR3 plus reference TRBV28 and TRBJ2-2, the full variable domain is DVKVTQSSRYLVKRTGEKVFLECVQDMDHENMFWYRQDPGLGLRLIYFSYDVKMKEKGDIPEGYSVSREKKERFSLILESASTNQTSMYLCASRMGGNTGELFFGEGSRLTVL.

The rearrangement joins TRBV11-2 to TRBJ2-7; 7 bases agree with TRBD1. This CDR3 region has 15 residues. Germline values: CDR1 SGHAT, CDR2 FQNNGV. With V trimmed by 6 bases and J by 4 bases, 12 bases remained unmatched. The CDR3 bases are TGTGCCAGCAGTTGGGTTCAATCGGGACAGTACGAGCAGTACTTC. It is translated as CASSWVQSGQYEQYF.

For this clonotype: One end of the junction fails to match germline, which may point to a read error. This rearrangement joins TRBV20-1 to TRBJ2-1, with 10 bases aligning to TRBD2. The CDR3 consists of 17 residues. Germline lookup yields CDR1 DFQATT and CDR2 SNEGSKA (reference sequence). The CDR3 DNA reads TGCTGTGCCGGGAGGAGGGCTAGCGGGGGCCTCTACAATGAGCAGTTCTTC. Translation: CCAGRRASGGLYNEQFF.

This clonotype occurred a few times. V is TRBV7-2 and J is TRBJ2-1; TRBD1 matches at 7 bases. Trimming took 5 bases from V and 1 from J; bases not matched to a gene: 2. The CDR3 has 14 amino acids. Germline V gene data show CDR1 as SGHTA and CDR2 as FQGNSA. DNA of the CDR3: TGTGCCAGCAGCCGGGACAGATCCTACAATGAGCAGTTCTTC. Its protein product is CASSRDRSYNEQFF.

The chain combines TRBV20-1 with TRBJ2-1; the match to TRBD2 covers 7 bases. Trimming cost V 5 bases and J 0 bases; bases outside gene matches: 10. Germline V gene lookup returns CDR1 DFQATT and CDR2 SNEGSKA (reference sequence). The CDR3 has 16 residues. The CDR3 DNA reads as TGCAGTGCTGGTACCCGGGGGGTGAGCTCCTACAATGAGCAGTTCTTC. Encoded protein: CSAGTRGVSSYNEQFF.